This T cell receptor (beta chain) was captured in a study of early T cells in non-severe SARS-CoV-2 infection. V lost 10 bases, J lost 6 bases, and 9 bases stayed unmatched. Germline CDR1 and CDR2: SEHNR and FQNEAQ (reference sequence). The CDR3 is 14 amino acids. This clonotype was seen ten or more times. Via MiXCR, TCRdb re-called the 5' RACE reads, giving one row per CDR3 protein. The sample lists some 58,000 distinct CDR3 sequences, roughly 10% occurring once. The V gene is TRBV7-9, the J gene TRBJ1-6, with 7 positions matching TRBD1. The TCR was taken from an adult who was a healthcare worker with PCR-confirmed SARS-CoV-2 infection or an uninfected control (not recorded which). Source: whole blood, taken at baseline. CDR3 DNA sequence: TGTGCCACAGGGGAGACAGGGTTTAATTCACCCCTCCACTTT. Encoded protein: CATGETGFNSPLHF.